One and the same sample provided the 15 T cell receptor beta chains below, sequenced in a study of monozygotic twins with inflammatory bowel disease (dated by TCRdb to the late 2010s). The library came from 5' RACE. The listed sequencing device is Illumina HiSeq 2500. TCRdb reprocessed the reads, and each CDR3 protein sequence is entered once, without DNA. The sample has 400,000 or so distinct CDR3 sequences on record. The ten largest clones add up to 2.4% of the sample. The sample comprised blood. The source of these receptors is a human donor with ulcerative colitis or Crohn's disease, or a healthy co-twin of an affected twin (not recorded which).

The CDR3 loop is CSATLTGGYGYTF. The chain has TRBV20-1 and TRBJ1-2; TCRdb returns TRBD1, unconfirmable since there is no DNA. Germline V CDR1 and CDR2: DFQATT, SNEGSKA (reference sequence). The CDR3 contains 13 residues.

The genes are TRBV30 and TRBJ1-6; TCRdb selects TRBD1, and the lack of DNA leaves this call unchecked. This CDR3 spans 15 amino acids. Germline V CDR1 and CDR2: GTSNPN, SVGIG (reference sequence). The CDR3: CAWRVGGGTNSPLHF. Together with reference TRBV30 and TRBJ1-6, the CDR3 gives the full variable domain: SQTIHQWPATLVQPVGSPLSLECTVEGTSNPNLYWYRQAAGRGLQLLFYSVGIGQISSEVPQNLSASRPQDRQFILSSKKLLLSDSGFYLCAWRVGGGTNSPLHFGNGTRLTVT.

This chain connects TRBV3-1 to TRBJ2-2. The CDR3 has 14 amino acids. Germline V gene lookup returns CDR1 LGHDT and CDR2 YNNKEL (reference sequence). CDR3 residues: CASRQGANTGELFF.

The chain uses TRBV5-1 and TRBJ2-1; without DNA, the TCRdb call of TRBD2 cannot be checked. CDR1 is SGHRS and CDR2 is YFSETQ in the germline V gene. The CDR3 covers 18 residues. The CDR3 sequence: CASSLEGTSGSSYNEQFF.

The chain has TRBV5-5 and TRBJ2-7; without DNA, the TCRdb call of TRBD1 cannot be checked. The germline V gene encodes CDR1 SGHKS and CDR2 YYEKEE (reference sequence). The CDR3 runs 15 residues. The CDR3: CASSSSVGLPYEQYF.

The chain has TRBV30 and TRBJ2-6; TCRdb reports TRBD2, a call that lacks DNA to check it against. CDR1 GTSNPN and CDR2 SVGIG come from the germline V gene (reference sequence). The CDR3 contains 15 residues. The CDR3 sequence: CAWSTEVSAINVLTF.

The chain couples TRBV5-1 to TRBJ1-1. Germline loops: CDR1 SGHRS, CDR2 YFSETQ. The CDR3 covers 13 residues. The CDR3 spells CASSWDFVTEAFF.

This chain links TRBV7-2 with TRBJ1-1; no DNA is available, so the TRBD1 call from TCRdb remains unchecked. Germline V gene lookup returns CDR1 SGHTA and CDR2 FQGNSA. This CDR3 is 15 amino acids long. Here the CDR3 reads CASSLAGGSNTEAFF. The whole variable domain, filled in from reference TRBV7-2 and TRBJ1-1, reads GAGVSQSPSNKVTEKGKDVELRCDPISGHTALYWYRQSLGQGLEFLIYFQGNSAPDKSGLPSDRFSAERTGGSVSTLTIQRTQQEDSAVYLCASSLAGGSNTEAFFGQGTRLTVV.

This CDR3 reads CASSASGRYNEQFF. This chain links TRBV11-3 with TRBJ2-1; the TCRdb call, TRBD1, lacks DNA for checking. Per the germline V gene, CDR1 is SGHNT and CDR2 is YENEEA. The CDR3 length is 14 residues.

This chain joins TRBV5-1 and TRBJ2-2; the TCRdb call, TRBD2, lacks DNA for checking. The CDR3 extends over 19 amino acids. Germline CDR1 SGHRS, CDR2 YFSETQ. The CDR3: CASSLKTSAAFGQPGELFF.

The chain recombines TRBV5-5 with TRBJ2-7. Germline loops: CDR1 SGHKS, CDR2 YYEKEE (reference sequence). CDR3 length equals 12 residues. The chain's CDR3 is CASSLSVVEQYF.

V usage is TRBV7-2 and J usage is TRBJ2-1. The germline V gene has CDR1 SGHTA and CDR2 FQGNSA. CDR3 length equals 15 residues. CDR3 sequence reads: CASSLVAAAINEQFF.

The rearrangement uses TRBV27 and TRBJ1-3; TCRdb returns TRBD1, unconfirmable since there is no DNA. This CDR3 region has 14 residues. CDR1 is MNHEY and CDR2 is SMNVEV in the germline V gene (reference sequence). The CDR3 reads CASSLRGAGGTLYF.

The chain joins TRBV27 to TRBJ2-3; TCRdb's D call of TRBD1 is untestable without DNA. Germline V CDR1 and CDR2: MNHEY, SMNVEV (reference sequence). This CDR3 has 15 amino acids. CDR3 region: CASKVAAPPTDTQYF.

This chain joins TRBV3-1 and TRBJ2-1. CDR1 is LGHDT and CDR2 is YNNKEL in the germline V gene (reference sequence). The CDR3 is 15 amino acids. CDR3 loop: CASSAGSYNEDEQFF.